The table lists the clone carrying this T cell receptor beta chain with a few counts. The antigen is not known. This entry is derived from a study of post-analysis software for immune sequencing data. CDR1 is MNHEY, CDR2 SVGEGT, per germline. The CDR3 is 15 amino acids. V was trimmed by 6 bases and J by 1 base, leaving 13 bases between them. Each TCR beta cDNA library carried unique molecular identifiers. Each sample of about 0.95 to 10 million input T cells yielded about 500,000 cDNA molecules, so each molecule approximated one T cell. TCRdb recomputed calls from the PCR reads with MiXCR, one row per CDR3 protein. Of approximately 350,000 distinct CDR3 sequences listed, less than 40% are singletons. Findings and caveats of the study: In patients, four to six TRBV segments were more frequent than in controls, with TRBV5-6, TRBV5-1 and TRBV20-1 among them.

Material: blood. This chain uses TRBV6-2 or TRBV6-3 with TRBJ1-5; D is unresolved. This TCR was recovered from a girl between 10 and 17 years old with multiple sclerosis. CDR3 sequence: CASRPMSWSNQPQHF. CDR3 coding DNA: TGTGCCAGCAGGCCCATGAGTTGGAGCAATCAGCCCCAGCATTTT.